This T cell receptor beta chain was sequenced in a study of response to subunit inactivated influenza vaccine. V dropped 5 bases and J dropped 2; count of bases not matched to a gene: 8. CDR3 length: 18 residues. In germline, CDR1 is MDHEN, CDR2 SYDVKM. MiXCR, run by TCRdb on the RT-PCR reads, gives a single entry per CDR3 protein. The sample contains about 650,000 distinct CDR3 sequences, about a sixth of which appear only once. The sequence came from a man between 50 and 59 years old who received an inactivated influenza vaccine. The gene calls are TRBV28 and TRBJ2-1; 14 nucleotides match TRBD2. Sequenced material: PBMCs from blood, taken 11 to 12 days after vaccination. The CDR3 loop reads CASSSGLAGGFPYNEQFF. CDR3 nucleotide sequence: TGTGCCAGCAGTAGCGGACTAGCGGGAGGTTTCCCCTACAATGAGCAGTTCTTC.